These 5 T cell receptor beta chains originate from one sample sequenced in a study of PD-L1 blockade in urothelial cancer. Generated by immunoSEQ multiplex PCR, the TCRdb table keeps only in-frame clones and is missing some. The data contain some 89,000 clones, more than 70% of them singletons. Documented time point: pretreatment peripheral blood. The sequencing used PBMCs, collected around atezolizumab (anti-PD-L1) treatment. The receptors derive from a man aged 55-75 years with urothelial cancer.

The V and J genes are TRBV9 and TRBJ2-1; 7 bases fit TRBD2. V was clipped by 1 base and J by 4 bases; unmatched bases: 5. In germline, CDR1 is SGDLS, CDR2 YYNGEE. The length of the CDR3 is 15 residues. The CDR3 DNA reads as TGTGCCAGCAGCGTACAACTAGCGAGTTACAATGAGCAGTTCTTC. Residues: CASSVQLASYNEQFF.

The J gene is TRBJ2-3, the V gene TRBV4-3, with TRBD2 matching 11 bases. In germline, CDR1 is LGHNA, CDR2 YSLEER. With 4 bases clipped from V and 2 bases from J, the junction kept 5 bases outside the gene matches. This CDR3 contains 16 residues. CDR3 nucleotide sequence: TGCGCCAGCAGCCTGGAGGGACTAGCGGTCACAGATACGCAGTATTTT. Encoded protein: CASSLEGLAVTDTQYF.

The gene calls are TRBV28 and TRBJ1-5; no clear D gene. Germline V lookup: CDR1 MDHEN, CDR2 SYDVKM. Trimming took off 5 bases at V and 3 bases at J, with 8 bases between the two ends. This CDR3 comprises 13 residues. CDR3 sequence: CASSGNYNQPQHF. The CDR3 DNA is TGTGCCAGCAGTGGCAACTACAATCAGCCCCAGCATTTT.

The V gene is TRBV15, the J gene TRBJ1-6; no firm D call. V was shortened by 0 bases and J by 10 bases, with 7 bases between the two germline ends. The CDR3 runs to 13 residues. Germline CDR1 LNHNV, CDR2 YYDKDF (reference sequence). Here the CDR3 DNA reads TGTGCCACCAGCAGAGATCTCCGGTCACCCCTCCACTTT. Protein product: CATSRDLRSPLHF.

V and J are TRBV5-1 and TRBJ2-6, with TRBD1 matching 10 bases. This CDR3 has 19 amino acids. Germline V gene data show CDR1 as SGHRS and CDR2 as YFSETQ. V lost 4 bases to trimming and J lost 0 bases; unmatched junction nucleotides: 10. The CDR3 DNA is TGCGCCAGCAGCCGGGACAGGGGTCTGTCGCTCTCTGGGGCCAACGTCCTGACTTTC. It translates to CASSRDRGLSLSGANVLTF.